Listed below are T cell receptor beta chains from one sample, sequenced in a study of CD8+CD57+ T cells in acquired aplastic anemia. Each CDR3 protein is one row after TCRdb ran MiXCR on the reads. The sample shows about 160,000 distinct CDR3 sequences, 35% to 55% of them seen only once. Sequenced input: sorted CD4+, CD8+, or CD8+CD57+ T cells (not recorded which) from PBMCs. The source of these receptors is a human donor in good health. Each CDR3 is given with its conserved first and last residue. D genes are given only for firm matches. Clone size is stated in some rows and not others, as once, few, many or a class when expanded.

d_call: TRBD2
clone_size: many
v_call: TRBV20-1
j_call: TRBJ2-3
cdr3_nt: TGCAGTGCTCGGCTAGCGGGGGGAAGCACAGATACGCAGTATTTT
cdr3_aa: CSARLAGGSTDTQYF

d_call: -
clone_size: -
v_call: TRBV24-1
j_call: TRBJ2-1
cdr3_nt: TGTGCCACAGGACCCTCGGGGCCGATCATGAAACACAATGAGCAGTTCTTC
cdr3_aa: CATGPSGPIMKHNEQFF

d_call: TRBD2
clone_size: -
v_call: TRBV11-2
j_call: TRBJ2-1
cdr3_nt: TGTGCCAGCAGCCCCAATGAAGCGGGAAGCTCCTACAATGAGCAGTTCTTC
cdr3_aa: CASSPNEAGSSYNEQFF

d_call: -
clone_size: medium-sized
v_call: TRBV7-9
j_call: TRBJ2-2
cdr3_nt: TGTGCCAGCAGTTTGGACTCCCCACCGTTCGGGGAGCTGTTTTTT
cdr3_aa: CASSLDSPPFGELFF

d_call: TRBD1
clone_size: many
v_call: TRBV5-4
j_call: TRBJ2-3
cdr3_nt: TGTGCCAGCAGCTCCGGGACAGCTAGCACAGATACGCAGTATTTT
cdr3_aa: CASSSGTASTDTQYF

d_call: -
clone_size: many
v_call: TRBV5-6
j_call: TRBJ1-5
cdr3_nt: TGTGCCAGCAGCTTGATTACGGGCTTCGGGGATCAGCCCCAGCATTTT
cdr3_aa: CASSLITGFGDQPQHF

d_call: -
clone_size: many
v_call: TRBV20-1
j_call: TRBJ1-2
cdr3_nt: TGCAGTGCTAGGGCCCGGACGGGGAGGGAGTTGGACTATGGCTACACCTTC
cdr3_aa: CSARARTGRELDYGYTF

d_call: -
clone_size: -
v_call: TRBV9
j_call: TRBJ2-3
cdr3_nt: TGTGCCAGCAGCGCCCGGGACTCCACAGATACGCAGTATTTT
cdr3_aa: CASSARDSTDTQYF

d_call: -
clone_size: once
v_call: TRBV7-2
j_call: TRBJ2-5
cdr3_nt: TGTGCCAGCACCTCCGTGGGAGAGACCCAGTACTTC
cdr3_aa: CASTSVGETQYF

d_call: TRBD2
clone_size: -
v_call: TRBV10-2
j_call: TRBJ2-7
cdr3_nt: TGCGCCAGCAAGCGGGGGGCAGGGTGGATCACCGGGGAGCTGTACTTC
cdr3_aa: CASKRGAGWITGELYF

d_call: TRBD2
clone_size: few
v_call: TRBV12-5
j_call: TRBJ2-1
cdr3_nt: TGTGCTAGTGGTTTGGTAGCCAGCGGGGTCTACAATGAGCAGTTCTTC
cdr3_aa: CASGLVASGVYNEQFF

d_call: -
clone_size: many
v_call: TRBV7-8
j_call: TRBJ1-1
cdr3_nt: TGTGCCAGCAGCTTAGGCCCAGCCCTAACTGAAGCTTTCTTT
cdr3_aa: CASSLGPALTEAFF

d_call: -
clone_size: -
v_call: TRBV7-9
j_call: TRBJ2-5
cdr3_nt: TGTGCCAGCAGCTCTCTAGCGGAGACCCAGTACTTC
cdr3_aa: CASSSLAETQYF

d_call: -
clone_size: few
v_call: TRBV20-1
j_call: TRBJ1-6
cdr3_nt: TGCAGTGCTAGCCGGGACGGCAATTCACCCCTCCACTTT
cdr3_aa: CSASRDGNSPLHF

d_call: -
clone_size: many
v_call: TRBV6-1
j_call: TRBJ1-2
cdr3_nt: TGTGCCAGCAGCGACAGAAACTATGGCTACACCTTC
cdr3_aa: CASSDRNYGYTF

d_call: -
clone_size: many
v_call: TRBV6-5
j_call: TRBJ1-2
cdr3_nt: TGTGCCAGCAGTTACAATCCGCCCTCAAGCACCTTC
cdr3_aa: CASSYNPPSSTF

d_call: -
clone_size: many
v_call: TRBV12-3/TRBV12-4
j_call: TRBJ2-7
cdr3_nt: TGTGCCAGCAGGCCTAGCGCCGCCTACGAGCAGTACTTC
cdr3_aa: CASRPSAAYEQYF

d_call: -
clone_size: many
v_call: TRBV9
j_call: TRBJ1-3
cdr3_nt: TGTGCCAGCAGCCTTCTTAAAGGCCCTGGAAACACCATATATTTT
cdr3_aa: CASSLLKGPGNTIYF

d_call: -
clone_size: many
v_call: TRBV20-1
j_call: TRBJ2-1
cdr3_nt: TGCAGTGCTCTACTATACAATGAGCAGTTCTTC
cdr3_aa: CSALLYNEQFF

d_call: -
clone_size: many
v_call: TRBV14
j_call: TRBJ2-2
cdr3_nt: TGTGCCAGCAGCCAAGCAACTCCGGTTAGTGGCACCGGGGAGCTGTTTTTT
cdr3_aa: CASSQATPVSGTGELFF

d_call: -
clone_size: many
v_call: TRBV15
j_call: TRBJ1-1
cdr3_nt: TGTGCCACCAGCAGAGATGAGGTCGACAGGTTCGACCCTGAAGCTTTCTTT
cdr3_aa: CATSRDEVDRFDPEAFF

d_call: -
clone_size: -
v_call: TRBV5-6
j_call: TRBJ1-2
cdr3_nt: TGTGCCAGCAGCTTGAAGCCTAACTATGGCTACACCTTC
cdr3_aa: CASSLKPNYGYTF

d_call: TRBD2
clone_size: -
v_call: TRBV11-1
j_call: TRBJ2-1
cdr3_nt: TGTGCCAGCAGCTTATTCCCAGCGGGAGGGCCGAATGAGCAGTTCTTC
cdr3_aa: CASSLFPAGGPNEQFF

d_call: -
clone_size: -
v_call: TRBV25-1
j_call: TRBJ2-1
cdr3_nt: TGTGCCAGCAGTGAATTTACAGGACACAATGAGCAGTTCTTC
cdr3_aa: CASSEFTGHNEQFF

d_call: TRBD2
clone_size: -
v_call: TRBV7-3
j_call: TRBJ2-3
cdr3_nt: TGTGCCAGCAGCCTGACTAGCCTAGGCACAGATACGCAGTATTTT
cdr3_aa: CASSLTSLGTDTQYF

d_call: TRBD2
clone_size: -
v_call: TRBV30
j_call: TRBJ2-1
cdr3_nt: TGTGCCCACGACCAGGGACTAGCGGTTTCTGAGCAGTTCTTC
cdr3_aa: CAHDQGLAVSEQFF

d_call: -
clone_size: few
v_call: TRBV5-1
j_call: TRBJ2-2
cdr3_nt: TGCGCCAGCAGCTTGTCCGGGACTCGGAACACCGGGGAGCTGTTTTTT
cdr3_aa: CASSLSGTRNTGELFF

d_call: -
clone_size: many
v_call: TRBV10-1
j_call: TRBJ1-3
cdr3_nt: TGCGCCAGCAGTGAGGACGGGACGGCGGCGGGAAACACCATATATTTT
cdr3_aa: CASSEDGTAAGNTIYF

d_call: -
clone_size: -
v_call: TRBV6-1
j_call: TRBJ2-7
cdr3_nt: TGTGCCAGCAGTCTAACCTCCGTCTACGAGCAGTACTTC
cdr3_aa: CASSLTSVYEQYF

d_call: -
clone_size: many
v_call: TRBV12-3/TRBV12-4
j_call: TRBJ1-1
cdr3_nt: TGTGCCAGCAGTTTAGACAGAGAGGTCACTGAAGCTTTCTTT
cdr3_aa: CASSLDREVTEAFF

d_call: TRBD1
clone_size: -
v_call: TRBV5-1
j_call: TRBJ2-1
cdr3_nt: TGCGCCAGCAGCCTAGGACAGGGAAATGAGCAGTTCTTC
cdr3_aa: CASSLGQGNEQFF

d_call: TRBD2
clone_size: -
v_call: TRBV24-1
j_call: TRBJ2-7
cdr3_nt: TGTGCCACCAGTGAAACAACTAGCGGGAGTTACGAGCAGTACTTC
cdr3_aa: CATSETTSGSYEQYF

d_call: -
clone_size: many
v_call: TRBV7-8
j_call: TRBJ2-7
cdr3_nt: TGTGCCAGCAGCTTAGACAGGGTTGCCTACGAGCAGTACTTC
cdr3_aa: CASSLDRVAYEQYF